This TCR beta chain was sequenced for a study of early T cells in non-severe SARS-CoV-2 infection. Study at large: From unsorted whole blood, bulk RNA was sequenced, and the chains remained unpaired.

Unique molecular identifier tags were affixed to discrete cDNA molecules. TCRdb passed the 5' RACE reads through MiXCR, listing each CDR3 protein once. The sample yields 30,000 or so distinct CDR3 sequences, 5% to 6% seen once. This clonotype was seen repeatedly, ten times or more. Trimming took 0 bases from V and 8 from J, leaving 1 base between them. The CDR3 extends over 10 amino acids. The germline gives CDR1 SNHLY, CDR2 FYNNEI. This receptor was obtained from an adult who was a healthcare worker with PCR-confirmed SARS-CoV-2 infection or an uninfected control (not recorded which). The material sequenced was whole blood. The chain has TRBV2 and TRBJ2-5; D remains unclear. The CDR3 region is CASSEATQYF. The CDR3 DNA sequence: TGTGCCAGCAGTGAAGCTACCCAGTACTTC.